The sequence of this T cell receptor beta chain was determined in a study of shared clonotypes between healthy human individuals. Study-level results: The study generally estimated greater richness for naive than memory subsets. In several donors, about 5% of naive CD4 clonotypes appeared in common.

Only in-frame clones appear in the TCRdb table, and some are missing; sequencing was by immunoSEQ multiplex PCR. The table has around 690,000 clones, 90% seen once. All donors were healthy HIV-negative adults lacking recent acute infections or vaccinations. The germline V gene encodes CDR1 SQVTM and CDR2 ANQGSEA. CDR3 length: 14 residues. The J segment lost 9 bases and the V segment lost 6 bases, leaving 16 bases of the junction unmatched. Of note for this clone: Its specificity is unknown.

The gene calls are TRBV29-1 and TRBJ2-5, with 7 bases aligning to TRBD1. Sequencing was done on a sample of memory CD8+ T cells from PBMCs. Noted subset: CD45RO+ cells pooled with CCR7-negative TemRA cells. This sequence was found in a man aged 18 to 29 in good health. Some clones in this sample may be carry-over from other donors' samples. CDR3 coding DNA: TGCAGCGTGCCATTATTGACAGGGAGTGTGGCCCAGTACTTC. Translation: CSVPLLTGSVAQYF.